One TCR beta chain is described in this entry. Its cognate antigen has yet to be identified. The input lacks base qualities; no much larger clone sits a single base away. This sample was included in a study of post-analysis software for immune sequencing data (dated by TCRdb to between 2015 and 2016). About the full investigation: The recorded disease courses included relapsing-remitting, secondary progressive and progressive-relapsing multiple sclerosis, and some patients had no subtype annotation. A subset of samples was prepared in parallel using single-end sample barcoding, then pooled and co-amplified after Illumina adapter ligation. The multiple sclerosis patient repertoires were compared with more than 10 previously published healthy control repertoires from donors aged roughly 6 to 27 years.

To demonstrate the VDJtools post-analysis software, the study profiled TCR beta repertoires from the peripheral blood of about a dozen young patients with multiple sclerosis. The patients with multiple sclerosis were children and adolescents between about 6 and 15 years of age. The V end loses 5 bases and the J end loses 4 bases, and a stretch of 19 bases separates them. CDR1 SGHTA and CDR2 FQGNSA are derived from the germline V gene. Taken from cysteine to phenylalanine, the CDR3 has 16 residues. Left in the record is the CDR3 DNA by itself, 48 bases read in frame from the first base. Study-level results and caveats: Compared with controls, multiple sclerosis patients had significantly lower normalized Chao1 diversity, a finding suggesting substantial peripheral T-cell clonal expansion. Patients showed significantly higher frequencies than controls for a handful of TRBV segments, among them TRBV5-6, TRBV5-1 and TRBV20-1. When samples were clustered directly using the F measure, samples prepared in the same batch co-clustered strongly, which prompted a batch-effect correction. The control group was slightly older than the multiple sclerosis patient group.

Library creation used PCR. The listed sequencing device is Illumina HiSeq 2500. To reduce PCR and sequencing biases, unique molecular identifiers were incorporated into the TCR beta cDNA libraries. Per 1 to 10 million input T cells, 500,000 or so cDNA molecules were obtained, such that each molecule approximated one T cell. Patient libraries were prepared and sequenced with the same protocol used for the earlier healthy control dataset. Within a given batch, samples were prepared together, multiplexed and sequenced on the same HiSeq lane. In the authors' own workflow: Raw barcoded reads were processed with MIGEC, and single-read molecular identifier groups were discarded before consensus assembly and CDR3 extraction. VDJtools was used for post-analysis of the clonotype tables, with diversity normalized by down-sampling every dataset to the smallest sample size. To correct batch-related cross-sample contamination, repertoire overlap clustering matched CDR3 amino acid sequences but not nucleotide sequences. TCRdb's own reprocessing of the public reads used fastp at Q25 and MiXCR and kept productive beta chains. Each entry merges the rows of one CDR3 protein and shows their most common DNA and genes. V and J calls and clone size were set by TCRdb, not the authors. A total of about 800,000 distinct CDR3 sequences appear in this sample, 25% to 30% of them only once. The leading ten clones occupy roughly 0.54% of the sample.

This clonotype was sampled from a girl under 18 with multiple sclerosis. The V gene is TRBV7-2 and the J gene is TRBJ2-3, with no confident D gene call. Specimen: blood. The nucleotide sequence is given as TGTGCCAGCAGCCCCAGCCGGGCAGCGCGAGCAGATACGCAGTATTTT. It encodes CASSPSRAARADTQYF.